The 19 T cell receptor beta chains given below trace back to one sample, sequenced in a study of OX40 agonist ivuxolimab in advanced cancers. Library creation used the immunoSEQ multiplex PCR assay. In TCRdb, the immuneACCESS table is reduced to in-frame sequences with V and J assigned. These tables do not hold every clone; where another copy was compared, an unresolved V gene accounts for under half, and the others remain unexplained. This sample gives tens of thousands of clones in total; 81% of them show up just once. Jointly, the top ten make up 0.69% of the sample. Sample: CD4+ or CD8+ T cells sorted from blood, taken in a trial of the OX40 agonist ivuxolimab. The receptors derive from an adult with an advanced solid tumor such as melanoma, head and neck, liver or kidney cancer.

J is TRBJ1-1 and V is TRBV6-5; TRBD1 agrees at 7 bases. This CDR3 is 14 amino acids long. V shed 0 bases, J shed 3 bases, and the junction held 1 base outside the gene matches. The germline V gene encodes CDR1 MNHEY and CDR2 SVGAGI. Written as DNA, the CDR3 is TGTGCCAGCAGTTACTCAACAGGGGACACTGAAGCTTTCTTT. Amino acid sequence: CASSYSTGDTEAFF.

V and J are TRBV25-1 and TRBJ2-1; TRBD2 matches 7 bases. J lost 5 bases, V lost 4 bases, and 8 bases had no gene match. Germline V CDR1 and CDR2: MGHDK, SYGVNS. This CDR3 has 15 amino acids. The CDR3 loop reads CASSALGGDHNEQFF. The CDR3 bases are TGTGCCAGCAGTGCCCTGGGGGGGGATCACAATGAGCAGTTCTTC.

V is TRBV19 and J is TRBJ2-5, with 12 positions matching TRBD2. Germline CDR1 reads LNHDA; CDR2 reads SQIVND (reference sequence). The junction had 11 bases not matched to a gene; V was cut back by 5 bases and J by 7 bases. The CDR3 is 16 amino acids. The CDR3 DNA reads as TGTGCCAGTAGTGGGGTGAGGACTAGCGGGGTTGGGACCCAGTACTTC. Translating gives CASSGVRTSGVGTQYF. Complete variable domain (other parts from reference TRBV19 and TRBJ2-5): DGGITQSPKYLFRKEGQNVTLSCEQNLNHDAMYWYRQDPGQGLRLIYYSQIVNDFQKGDIAEGYSVSREKKESFPLTVTSAQKNPTAFYLCASSGVRTSGVGTQYFGPGTRLLVL.

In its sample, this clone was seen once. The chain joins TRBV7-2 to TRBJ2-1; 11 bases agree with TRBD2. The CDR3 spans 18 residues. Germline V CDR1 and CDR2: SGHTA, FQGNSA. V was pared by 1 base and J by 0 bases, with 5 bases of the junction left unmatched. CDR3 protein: CASSLVASGGLSYNEQFF. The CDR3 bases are TGTGCCAGCAGCTTAGTAGCTAGCGGGGGGCTCTCCTACAATGAGCAGTTCTTC.

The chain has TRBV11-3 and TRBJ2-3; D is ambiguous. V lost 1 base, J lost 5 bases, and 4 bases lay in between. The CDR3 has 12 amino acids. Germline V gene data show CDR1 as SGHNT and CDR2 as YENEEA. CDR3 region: CASSLGIDTQYF. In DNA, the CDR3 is TGTGCCAGCAGCTTAGGGATAGATACGCAGTATTTT.

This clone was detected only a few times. The CDR3 reads CAAATNEKLFF. CDR3 nucleotide sequence: TGTGCCGCGGCAACTAATGAAAAACTGTTTTTT. The V call is TRBV15, the J call TRBJ1-4; D uncertain. The CDR3 contains 11 residues. Trimming stripped 11 bases from V and 0 bases from J, with 4 bases between. Germline loops: CDR1 LNHNV, CDR2 YYDKDF (reference sequence).

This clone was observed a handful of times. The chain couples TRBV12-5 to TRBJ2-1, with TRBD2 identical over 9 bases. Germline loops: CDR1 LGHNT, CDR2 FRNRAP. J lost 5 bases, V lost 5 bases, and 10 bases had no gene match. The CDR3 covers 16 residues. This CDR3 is CASGTRAGGFNNEQFF. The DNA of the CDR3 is TGTGCTAGTGGTACCCGAGCGGGGGGCTTCAACAATGAGCAGTTCTTC.

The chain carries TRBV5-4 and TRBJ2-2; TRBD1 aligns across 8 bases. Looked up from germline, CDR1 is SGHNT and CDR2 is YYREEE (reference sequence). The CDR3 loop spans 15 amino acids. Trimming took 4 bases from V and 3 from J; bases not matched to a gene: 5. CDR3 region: CASSRGTGDTGELFF. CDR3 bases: TGTGCCAGCAGCAGAGGGACAGGAGACACCGGGGAGCTGTTTTTT.

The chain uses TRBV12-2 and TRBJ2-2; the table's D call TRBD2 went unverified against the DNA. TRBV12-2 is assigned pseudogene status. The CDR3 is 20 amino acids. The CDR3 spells CASRLACSSGGAVYTGELFF. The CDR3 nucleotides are TGTGCAAGTCGCTTAGCTTGCTCGAGCGGGGGGGCCGTATATACCGGGGAGCTGTTTTTT.

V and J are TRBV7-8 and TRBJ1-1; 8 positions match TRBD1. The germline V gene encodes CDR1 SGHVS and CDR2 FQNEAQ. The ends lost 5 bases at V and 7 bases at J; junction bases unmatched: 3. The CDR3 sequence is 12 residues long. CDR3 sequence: CASSLGTGEAFF. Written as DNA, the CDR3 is TGTGCCAGCAGCCTCGGGACAGGTGAAGCTTTCTTT.

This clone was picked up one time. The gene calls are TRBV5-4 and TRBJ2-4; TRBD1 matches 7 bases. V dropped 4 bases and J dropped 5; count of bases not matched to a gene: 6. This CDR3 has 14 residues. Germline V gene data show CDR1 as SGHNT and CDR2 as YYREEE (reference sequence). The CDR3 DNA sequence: TGTGCCAGCAGCAATAGACAGGGCGAAAACATTCAGTACTTC. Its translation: CASSNRQGENIQYF.

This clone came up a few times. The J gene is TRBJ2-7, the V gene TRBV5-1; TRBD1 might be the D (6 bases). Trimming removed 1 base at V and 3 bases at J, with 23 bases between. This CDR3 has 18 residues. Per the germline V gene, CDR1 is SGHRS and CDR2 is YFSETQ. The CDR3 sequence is CASSLRRPYQGSGYEQYF. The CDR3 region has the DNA TGCGCCAGCAGCTTGCGGCGTCCTTATCAGGGGTCGGGCTACGAGCAGTACTTC. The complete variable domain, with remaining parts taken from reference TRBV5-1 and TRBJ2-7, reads KAGVTQTPRYLIKTRGQQVTLSCSPISGHRSVSWYQQTPGQGLQFLFEYFSETQRNKGNFPGRFSGRQFSNSRSEMNVSTLELGDSALYLCASSLRRPYQGSGYEQYFGPGTRLTVT.

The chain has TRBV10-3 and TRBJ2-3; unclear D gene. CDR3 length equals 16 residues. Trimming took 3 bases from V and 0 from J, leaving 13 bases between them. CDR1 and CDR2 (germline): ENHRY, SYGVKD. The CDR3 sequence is CAISDRAARSTDTQYF. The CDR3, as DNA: TGTGCCATCAGTGACCGGGCGGCCCGTAGCACAGATACGCAGTATTTT.

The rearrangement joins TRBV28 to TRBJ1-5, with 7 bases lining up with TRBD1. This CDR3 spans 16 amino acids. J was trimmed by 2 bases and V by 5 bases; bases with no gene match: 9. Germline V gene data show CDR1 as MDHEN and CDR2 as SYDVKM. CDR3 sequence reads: CASSLETGWGNQPQHF. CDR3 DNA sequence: TGTGCCAGCAGTCTGGAGACAGGGTGGGGCAATCAGCCCCAGCATTTT.

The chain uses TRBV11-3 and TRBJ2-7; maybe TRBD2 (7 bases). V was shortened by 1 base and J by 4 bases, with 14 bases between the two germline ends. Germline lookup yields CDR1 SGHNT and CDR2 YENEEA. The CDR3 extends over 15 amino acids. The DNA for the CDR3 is TGTGCCAGCAGCTTAGTAAGGGGGGGCACGTACGAGCAGTACTTC. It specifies CASSLVRGGTYEQYF.

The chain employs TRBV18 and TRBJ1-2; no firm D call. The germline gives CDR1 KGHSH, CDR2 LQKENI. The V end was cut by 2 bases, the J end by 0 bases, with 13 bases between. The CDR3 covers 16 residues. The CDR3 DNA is TGTGCCAGCTCACCAAGGACCGATCTAACTAACTATGGCTACACCTTC. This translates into CASSPRTDLTNYGYTF.

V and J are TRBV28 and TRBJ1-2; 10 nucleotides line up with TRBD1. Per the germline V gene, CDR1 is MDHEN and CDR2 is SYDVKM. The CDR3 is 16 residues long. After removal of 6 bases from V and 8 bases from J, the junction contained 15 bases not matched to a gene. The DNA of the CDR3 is TGTGCCAGCAGCCAACCTGGGGACAGGGGAACGCGGGGCTACACCTTC. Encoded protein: CASSQPGDRGTRGYTF.

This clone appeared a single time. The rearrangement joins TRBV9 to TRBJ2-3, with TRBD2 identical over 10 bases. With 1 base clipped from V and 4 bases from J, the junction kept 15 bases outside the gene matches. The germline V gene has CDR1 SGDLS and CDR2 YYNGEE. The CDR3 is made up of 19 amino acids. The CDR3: CASSVLGGGLAGGADTQYF. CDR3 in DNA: TGTGCCAGCAGCGTACTGGGCGGAGGGTTAGCGGGGGGTGCAGATACGCAGTATTTT.

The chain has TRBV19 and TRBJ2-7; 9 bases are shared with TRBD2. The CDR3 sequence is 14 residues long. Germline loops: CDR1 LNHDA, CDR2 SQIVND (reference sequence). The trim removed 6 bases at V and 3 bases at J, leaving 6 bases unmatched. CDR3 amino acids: CASSAGGTDYEQYF. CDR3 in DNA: TGTGCCAGTAGCGCGGGGGGGACCGACTACGAGCAGTACTTC. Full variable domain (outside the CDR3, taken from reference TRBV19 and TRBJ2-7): DGGITQSPKYLFRKEGQNVTLSCEQNLNHDAMYWYRQDPGQGLRLIYYSQIVNDFQKGDIAEGYSVSREKKESFPLTVTSAQKNPTAFYLCASSAGGTDYEQYFGPGTRLTVT.